This note documents a single T cell receptor beta chain sequence. This CDR3 comprises 17 residues. This record belongs to a study of blood T cell repertoires in COVID-19. In the study overall: T cells, B-cell-depleted T cells, or PBMCs supplied cDNA or gDNA.

Generated by immunoSEQ multiplex PCR, the TCRdb table keeps only in-frame clones and is missing some. The sample carries about 250,000 clones, approximately 90% recorded once. Participants reported their clinical history, and cohort assignment relied on those reports. Symptom resolution, clearance, or two negative PCRs marked donors in Cohort 3 as recovered. The chain employs TRBV21-1 and TRBJ2-7; the tabulated D call, TRBD2, remains unverified against the DNA. TRBV21-1 has pseudogene status. The clonotype was recovered from a man between 18 and 29 years old who had recovered from COVID-19. Sequencing was carried out using PBMCs or T cells enriched from blood (not recorded which). The CDR3 spells CASSERALAGPTYEQYF. In DNA, the CDR3 is TGTGCCAGCAGCGAAAGGGCACTAGCGGGACCTACCTACGAGCAGTACTTC.